A selection of T cell receptor beta chains follows, all from one sample in a study of OX40 agonist ivuxolimab in advanced cancers. Only in-frame clones appear in the TCRdb table, and some are missing; sequencing was by immunoSEQ multiplex PCR. The profile shows about 82,000 clones, less than 90% of them singletons. Sequenced material: CD4+ or CD8+ T cells sorted from blood, taken in a trial of the OX40 agonist ivuxolimab. Receptors were obtained from an adult with an advanced solid tumor such as melanoma, head and neck, liver or kidney cancer. CDR3s include the opening cysteine and the closing phenylalanine or tryptophan. A D gene is named only where the DNA matches it firmly. Only some rows state a clone size, as once, few, many or a class for expanded clones.

CDR3: CASSYRILQNTGELFF
DNA: TGTGCCAGCAGTTACCGAATCCTACAGAACACCGGGGAGCTGTTTTTT
V: TRBV6-5
size: NA
D: NA
J: TRBJ2-2

CDR3: CASSQDRFEQYF
DNA: TGTGCCAGCAGCCAAGATCGCTTCGAGCAGTACTTC
V: TRBV4-2
size: NA
D: NA
J: TRBJ2-7

CDR3: CASSLGGKPPDTQYF
DNA: TGCGCCAGCAGCTTGGGTGGAAAACCCCCAGATACGCAGTATTTT
V: TRBV5-1
size: few
D: NA
J: TRBJ2-3

CDR3: CASSTSGYEQYF
DNA: TGTGCCAGCTCGACCAGTGGCTACGAGCAGTACTTC
V: TRBV18
size: NA
D: NA
J: TRBJ2-7

CDR3: CASSYGAGGYGYTF
DNA: TGTGCCAGCAGTTACGGGGCGGGGGGCTATGGCTACACCTTC
V: TRBV6-5
size: NA
D: NA
J: TRBJ1-2

CDR3: CASSAITGASYEQYF
DNA: TGTGCCAGCAGCGCCATAACAGGGGCCTCCTACGAGCAGTACTTC
V: TRBV6-1
size: NA
D: TRBD1
J: TRBJ2-7

CDR3: CATSGGQDYGYTF
DNA: TGTGCCACCAGTGGCGGACAGGACTATGGCTACACCTTC
V: TRBV10-3
size: NA
D: TRBD1
J: TRBJ1-2

CDR3: CASGLDDSPLHF
DNA: TGTGCTAGTGGTTTGGACGATTCACCCCTCCACTTT
V: TRBV12-5
size: NA
D: NA
J: TRBJ1-6

CDR3: CASSQESGVQETQYF
DNA: TGTGCCAGCAGCCAAGAGAGCGGGGTTCAAGAGACCCAGTACTTC
V: TRBV4-2
size: NA
D: TRBD2
J: TRBJ2-5

CDR3: CASSRTGETNEKLFF
DNA: TGTGCCAGCAGCAGGACAGGGGAGACTAATGAAAAACTGTTTTTT
V: TRBV21-1
size: NA
D: NA
J: TRBJ1-4

CDR3: CASSQQGSYEQYF
DNA: TGTGCCAGCTCACAGCAGGGTTCCTACGAGCAGTACTTC
V: TRBV18
size: few
D: NA
J: TRBJ2-7

CDR3: CASSEDRAGPFF
DNA: TGTGCCAGCAGTGAGGACAGGGCCGGGCCGTTCTTC
V: TRBV2
size: few
D: TRBD1
J: TRBJ2-1

CDR3: CASSSSQDTEAFF
DNA: TGTGCCAGCAGCTCCTCACAGGACACTGAAGCTTTCTTT
V: TRBV11-3
size: NA
D: NA
J: TRBJ1-1

CDR3: CASRDTAVANEKLFF
DNA: TGTGCCAGCAGAGACACGGCAGTCGCTAATGAAAAACTGTTTTTT
V: TRBV2
size: NA
D: NA
J: TRBJ1-4

CDR3: CASSVDRAINSPLHF
DNA: TGTGCCAGCAGCGTAGACAGGGCCATAAATTCACCCCTCCACTTT
V: TRBV9
size: few
D: NA
J: TRBJ1-6

CDR3: CASTLGQVTYEQYF
DNA: TGCGCCAGCACTCTGGGACAGGTGACCTACGAGCAGTACTTC
V: TRBV5-1
size: once
D: TRBD1
J: TRBJ2-7

CDR3: CAWIHIPPEAFF
DNA: TGTGCCTGGATCCACATCCCCCCTGAAGCTTTCTTT
V: TRBV30
size: NA
D: NA
J: TRBJ1-1

CDR3: CASSPEGGGYTF
DNA: TGTGCCAGCAGCCCCGAAGGGGGAGGCTACACCTTC
V: TRBV7-9
size: NA
D: NA
J: TRBJ1-2

CDR3: CASSPPTGQDFTDTQYF
DNA: TGTGCCAGCTCACCACCGACGGGACAGGACTTCACAGATACGCAGTATTTT
V: TRBV18
size: few
D: TRBD1
J: TRBJ2-3

CDR3: CASSFGGRRELFF
DNA: TGTGCCAGCAGTTTCGGGGGACGGCGGGAGCTGTTTTTT
V: TRBV27
size: NA
D: NA
J: TRBJ2-2

CDR3: CSVASPETQYF
DNA: TGCAGCGTCGCGAGCCCTGAGACCCAGTACTTC
V: TRBV29-1
size: NA
D: NA
J: TRBJ2-5

CDR3: CAWRQVGGVSIYF
DNA: TGTGCCTGGCGCCAGGTGGGGGGGGTATCCATATATTTT
V: TRBV30
size: NA
D: NA
J: TRBJ1-3

CDR3: CASSRGGSGYGYTF
DNA: TGTGCCAGTAGCCGGGGGGGGTCAGGCTATGGCTACACCTTC
V: TRBV19
size: NA
D: NA
J: TRBJ1-2

CDR3: CASSLGREGTETQYF
DNA: TGCGCCAGCAGCTTGGGGAGGGAAGGGACAGAGACCCAGTACTTC
V: TRBV5-1
size: NA
D: NA
J: TRBJ2-5

CDR3: CASSRASGTFEEGEQYF
DNA: TGCGCCAGCAGCCGAGCCTCCGGGACCTTCGAAGAGGGCGAGCAGTACTTC
V: TRBV4-3
size: NA
D: NA
J: TRBJ2-7

CDR3: CASSLGWGQETQYF
DNA: TGTGCCAGCAGCTTAGGGTGGGGACAAGAGACCCAGTACTTC
V: TRBV7-2
size: NA
D: NA
J: TRBJ2-5

CDR3: CASSPDRGRGGRTGELFF
DNA: TGTGCCAGCAGTCCTGACAGGGGGCGTGGAGGAAGGACCGGGGAGCTGTTTTTT
V: TRBV21-1
size: NA
D: NA
J: TRBJ2-2

CDR3: CASSQDGRGNQPQHF
DNA: TGCGCCAGCAGCCAAGATGGGAGGGGTAATCAGCCCCAGCATTTT
V: TRBV4-3
size: NA
D: NA
J: TRBJ1-5

CDR3: CASKAGGVLGKYNEQFF
DNA: TGTGCCAGTAAGGCAGGGGGCGTACTGGGGAAATACAATGAGCAGTTCTTC
V: TRBV19
size: NA
D: TRBD1
J: TRBJ2-1

CDR3: CASSFSGYSNQPQHF
DNA: TGTGCCAGCAGTTTTTCGGGGTATAGCAATCAGCCCCAGCATTTT
V: TRBV27
size: NA
D: NA
J: TRBJ1-5

CDR3: CSVRSPGQLNTGELFF
DNA: TGCAGCGTTCGATCTCCGGGACAGCTAAACACCGGGGAGCTGTTTTTT
V: TRBV29-1
size: NA
D: TRBD1
J: TRBJ2-2

CDR3: CASSLMVGDSLNTEAFF
DNA: TGTGCCAGCAGCTTAATGGTGGGGGACAGCTTGAACACTGAAGCTTTCTTT
V: TRBV7-9
size: NA
D: TRBD1
J: TRBJ1-1

CDR3: CASSPRTVQETQYF
DNA: TGTGCCAGCAGCCCCCGGACTGTACAAGAGACCCAGTACTTC
V: TRBV7-2
size: NA
D: NA
J: TRBJ2-5

CDR3: CAPFEVIPYEQYF
DNA: TGTGCCCCCTTTGAGGTCATACCCTACGAGCAGTACTTC
V: TRBV21-1
size: NA
D: NA
J: TRBJ2-7

CDR3: CASVRDSRRSNQPQHF
DNA: TGTGCCAGTGTCCGGGACTCCAGGCGAAGCAATCAGCCCCAGCATTTT
V: TRBV19
size: NA
D: NA
J: TRBJ1-5

CDR3: CASSPPTDLNYGYTF
DNA: TGTGCCAGCAGCCCTCCAACGGATTTAAACTATGGCTACACCTTC
V: TRBV7-2
size: NA
D: NA
J: TRBJ1-2

CDR3: CASSPTDRNYGYTF
DNA: TGTGCCAGCAGCCCAACGGACAGAAACTATGGCTACACCTTC
V: TRBV5-6
size: NA
D: NA
J: TRBJ1-2

CDR3: CASSQGLQGTDTQYF
DNA: TGCGCCAGCAGCCAAGGACTCCAGGGCACAGATACGCAGTATTTT
V: TRBV4-3
size: NA
D: NA
J: TRBJ2-3

CDR3: CASSYGGGSSYNEQFF
DNA: TGTGCCAGCAGCTACGGTGGGGGGAGCTCCTACAATGAGCAGTTCTTC
V: TRBV7-9
size: NA
D: NA
J: TRBJ2-1

CDR3: CASSQGQTNTEAFF
DNA: TGTGCCAGCAGCCAGGGCCAAACGAACACTGAAGCTTTCTTT
V: TRBV4-2
size: NA
D: NA
J: TRBJ1-1

CDR3: CASSVAGGTGNVGNTIYF
DNA: TGTGCCAGCAGCGTAGCTGGAGGGACAGGGAATGTTGGAAACACCATATATTTT
V: TRBV9
size: NA
D: TRBD1
J: TRBJ1-3

CDR3: CASSVADGGTDTQYF
DNA: TGTGCCAGCAGCGTAGCTGACGGGGGAACAGATACGCAGTATTTT
V: TRBV9
size: NA
D: NA
J: TRBJ2-3

CDR3: CASSSGRRGYEQYF
DNA: TGTGCCAGCAGTAGTGGACGAAGGGGCTACGAGCAGTACTTC
V: TRBV2
size: NA
D: NA
J: TRBJ2-7

CDR3: CASSYSDRGLNSPLHF
DNA: TGTGCCAGCAGTTACTCAGACAGGGGGCTGAATTCACCCCTCCACTTT
V: TRBV6-5
size: NA
D: TRBD1
J: TRBJ1-6

CDR3: CASGLGGATGANVLTF
DNA: TGTGCCAGCGGCCTTGGAGGGGCTACAGGGGCCAACGTCCTGACTTTC
V: TRBV7-2
size: NA
D: NA
J: TRBJ2-6

CDR3: CASSPRGAEKLFF
DNA: TGTGCCAGCTCACCGAGGGGGGCGGAAAAACTGTTTTTT
V: TRBV18
size: NA
D: NA
J: TRBJ1-4

CDR3: CASSVVPSTSNTQYF
DNA: TGTGCCAGCAGCGTAGTCCCCTCGACTAGCAATACGCAGTATTTT
V: TRBV9
size: NA
D: TRBD2
J: TRBJ2-3

CDR3: CASSSLLAGGVWTEAFF
DNA: TGTGCCAGCAGCTCCCTGTTGGCAGGGGGCGTATGGACTGAAGCTTTCTTT
V: TRBV7-2
size: NA
D: TRBD1
J: TRBJ1-1

CDR3: CASSLQRGAREKLFF
DNA: TGTGCCAGCAGCCTACAGCGAGGGGCAAGGGAAAAACTGTTTTTT
V: TRBV7-9
size: NA
D: NA
J: TRBJ1-4

CDR3: CASSLDRFGQFF
DNA: TGTGCCAGCAGCTTAGATCGGTTCGGGCAGTTCTTC
V: TRBV11-2
size: NA
D: NA
J: TRBJ2-1

CDR3: CASSESDGYTF
DNA: TGTGCCAGCAGTGAATCTGATGGCTACACCTTC
V: TRBV25-1
size: NA
D: NA
J: TRBJ1-2

CDR3: CAWSVGLAGYNEQFF
DNA: TGTGCCTGGAGTGTCGGGCTAGCGGGATACAATGAGCAGTTCTTC
V: TRBV30
size: NA
D: TRBD2
J: TRBJ2-1

CDR3: CASSSEGTGVSPLHF
DNA: TGTGCCAGCTCATCGGAGGGGACAGGGGTATCACCCCTCCACTTT
V: TRBV18
size: NA
D: TRBD1
J: TRBJ1-6

CDR3: CASRDRVTDTQYF
DNA: TGTGCCAGTCGGGACAGGGTCACAGATACGCAGTATTTT
V: TRBV19
size: NA
D: TRBD1
J: TRBJ2-3

CDR3: CASMLTTSGGRGNTGELFF
DNA: TGTGCCAGCATGCTTACGACTAGCGGGGGCCGCGGGAACACCGGGGAGCTGTTTTTT
V: TRBV13
size: NA
D: TRBD2
J: TRBJ2-2

CDR3: CASSFKRDVADTQYF
DNA: TGTGCCAGCAGTTTTAAGCGGGACGTTGCAGATACGCAGTATTTT
V: TRBV27
size: NA
D: TRBD2
J: TRBJ2-3

CDR3: CASSRAGSRRSGNTIYF
DNA: TGTGCCAGCAGCCGAGCAGGGAGCCGCCGCTCTGGAAACACCATATATTTT
V: TRBV7-9
size: NA
D: NA
J: TRBJ1-3

CDR3: CASKEDYNSPLHF
DNA: TGTGCCAGCAAGGAAGATTATAATTCACCCCTCCACTTT
V: TRBV2
size: NA
D: NA
J: TRBJ1-6